These 3 T cell receptor beta chains came from one sample sequenced in a study of shared clonotypes between healthy human individuals. Clones were read by immunoSEQ multiplex PCR, and TCRdb kept only the in-frame ones, dropping some. The sample yields approximately 620,000 clones, around 97% seen once. The specimen was naive CD4+ T cells sorted from blood. Subset of the sample: CD45RA+ positively selected. These receptors originate from a woman younger than 45 in good health.

This chain connects TRBV19 to TRBJ2-1; 9 bases fit TRBD2. The CDR3 contains 14 residues. The V and J ends lost 10 bases and 5 bases, in that order; junction bases with no gene match: 9. Per the germline V gene, CDR1 is LNHDA and CDR2 is SQIVND (reference sequence). This CDR3 is CATSGTSLNNEQFF. The CDR3, as DNA: TGTGCCACCTCCGGGACTAGCCTAAACAATGAGCAGTTCTTC.

This clone was seen once. CDR3 coding DNA: TGTGCCAGCACTTGGAGGGTGACGGGGGATAACACTGAAGCTTTCTTT. Its protein is CASTWRVTGDNTEAFF. V usage is TRBV27 and J usage is TRBJ1-1, with D possibly TRBD1 on 5 matching bases. Germline V gene lookup returns CDR1 MNHEY and CDR2 SMNVEV (reference sequence). The CDR3 loop spans 16 amino acids. Trimming took off 7 bases at V and 2 bases at J, with 20 bases between the two ends.

This sequence joins TRBV28 and TRBJ1-2; D gene ambiguous. Trimming removed 5 bases from V and 0 bases from J, with 10 bases in between. The CDR3 runs 14 residues. Germline V gene lookup returns CDR1 MDHEN and CDR2 SYDVKM. The DNA of the CDR3 is TGTGCCAGCAGTGATACAGCTACTAACTATGGCTACACCTTC. Encoded protein: CASSDTATNYGYTF.